A single T cell receptor (beta chain) is shown here with its context. What it binds is unknown. Reverse transcription of roughly 0.45 to 1 ug RNA was performed with random hexamers. One entry per CDR3 protein results from TCRdb running MiXCR on the immunoSEQ multiplex PCR reads. The data show 200,000 to 250,000 distinct CDR3 sequences, about 94% seen once. The data originate from a study of CD8 T cells in Susac syndrome. Study details: When blood was collected, patients with Susac syndrome were therapy-naive, were taking corticosteroids, or were receiving intravenous immunoglobulin alone.

From blood CD8+ and CD4+ T cells, the TCR beta chain was sequenced. Findings and limits, study-wide: The study's TCR sequencing and HLA analysis drew on a certain number of individuals. That number was acknowledged as relatively small.

The CDR3 runs to 13 residues. Trimming shortened V by 8 bases and J by 3 bases, and 14 bases separated the two germline ends. In germline, CDR1 is MNHEY, CDR2 SVGEGT. This chain connects TRBV6-2 or TRBV6-3 to TRBJ2-7, with D possibly being TRBD2 (5 bases). The sequenced material came from CD4+ T cells from PBMCs. The sequence came from a human donor with Susac syndrome. CDR3: CASRRSTVYEQYF. The DNA of the CDR3 is TGTGCCAGCCGGAGGAGCACTGTCTACGAGCAGTACTTC.